Below, 15 T cell receptor beta chains from the same sample are listed, as sequenced in a study of T cell repertoires in cytomegalovirus infection. TCRdb fed the reads into MiXCR, producing one record per CDR3 protein. The sample gives 130,000 or so distinct CDR3 sequences, 5% to 6.5% of which show up once; around 17% is in the top ten. The sample comprised PBMCs. These receptors were taken from a human donor in good health (CMV status not recorded). Some clones in this sample may be carry-over from other donors' samples.

This chain uses TRBV2 with TRBJ1-5; 12 bases agree with TRBD1. V lost 3 bases and J lost 2; bases outside the gene matches: 8. The CDR3 has 18 residues. Germline CDR1 SNHLY, CDR2 FYNNEI. As DNA, the CDR3 is TGTGCCAGCAGTGAGTCCGGGACAGGGGGCTGGGGCAATCAGCCCCAGCATTTT. It codes for CASSESGTGGWGNQPQHF.

There are a few counts of this clonotype. This chain uses TRBV19 with TRBJ2-1, with D tentatively TRBD1 (6 bases). The CDR3 spans 14 residues. V lost 3 bases and J 5 bases, leaving 11 bases between the germline ends. The germline V gene encodes CDR1 LNHDA and CDR2 SQIVND (reference sequence). CDR3 residues: CASSIRGGHNEQFF. In DNA form, the CDR3 reads TGTGCCAGTAGTATCAGGGGCGGCCACAATGAGCAGTTCTTC. The full variable domain, in which reference TRBV19 and TRBJ2-1 provide the parts outside the CDR3, is DGGITQSPKYLFRKEGQNVTLSCEQNLNHDAMYWYRQDPGQGLRLIYYSQIVNDFQKGDIAEGYSVSREKKESFPLTVTSAQKNPTAFYLCASSIRGGHNEQFFGPGTRLTVL.

This clonotype was seen ten or more times. The CDR3 DNA sequence: TGTGCCAGCAGCTTATGGATCGGGCAGGGAACTACTGAAGCTTTCTTT. Translating gives CASSLWIGQGTTEAFF. The chain recombines TRBV7-2 with TRBJ1-1, with D possibly being TRBD1 (5 bases). This CDR3 is built from 16 residues. The V end was cut by 2 bases, the J end by 5 bases, with 18 bases between. The germline CDR1 and CDR2 sequences are SGHTA and FQGNSA.

This clonotype showed up many times. This chain connects TRBV7-2 to TRBJ2-7; 7 bases line up with TRBD2. Germline V gene lookup returns CDR1 SGHTA and CDR2 FQGNSA. The CDR3 is made up of 13 amino acids. V lost 7 bases to trimming and J lost 3 bases; unmatched junction nucleotides: 6. The DNA for the CDR3 is TGTGCCAGCAACCCAGGCGGGGGCTACGAGCAGTACTTC. Its protein is CASNPGGGYEQYF. Full variable domain (missing parts from reference TRBV7-2 and TRBJ2-7): GAGVSQSPSNKVTEKGKDVELRCDPISGHTALYWYRQSLGQGLEFLIYFQGNSAPDKSGLPSDRFSAERTGGSVSTLTIQRTQQEDSAVYLCASNPGGGYEQYFGPGTRLTVT.

This clonotype occurred many times. This rearrangement joins TRBV6-1 to TRBJ1-1, with D possibly TRBD1 on 6 matching bases. This CDR3 spans 15 amino acids. The V gene lost 5 bases and the J gene lost 1 base, with 14 bases spanning the gap. Germline V gene data show CDR1 as MNHNS and CDR2 as SASEGT. CDR3 nucleotide sequence: TGTGCCAGCAGTCCCCCACAGGGCGGGAACACTGAAGCTTTCTTT. It codes for CASSPPQGGNTEAFF.

In regard to this clonotype: One base away lies a much larger clone, so this may be a sequencing read error. The chain employs TRBV7-9 and TRBJ2-7, with D tentatively TRBD2 (5 bases). Trimming took 3 bases from V and 0 from J, leaving 9 bases between them. Germline CDR1 SEHNR, CDR2 FQNEAQ (reference sequence). The CDR3 extends over 14 amino acids. In nucleotides, the CDR3 is TGTGCCAGCAGCTTTGGGAGAAACTCCTACGAGCAGTACTTC. The encoded protein is CASSFGRNSYEQYF.

This clonotype was seen ten or more times. The chain recombines TRBV7-2 with TRBJ1-2; TRBD1 matches at 8 bases. Germline V lookup: CDR1 SGHTA, CDR2 FQGNSA. The V segment lost 0 bases and the J segment 13 bases; nucleotides outside the gene matches: 7. This CDR3 spans 13 amino acids. The CDR3 nucleotides are TGTGCCAGCAGCTTAGCTCTGGACAGGGCAGTCACCTTC. Its translation is CASSLALDRAVTF.

This clonotype was found a few times. The chain is built from TRBV2 and TRBJ1-6; 8 nucleotides match TRBD1. Germline V gene data show CDR1 as SNHLY and CDR2 as FYNNEI. V lost 5 bases to trimming and J lost 10 bases; unmatched junction nucleotides: 10. CDR3 size: 15 residues. The DNA for the CDR3 is TGTGCCAGCAGTATCTCCCAGGGGGCTCAGTCACCCCTCCACTTT. This gives the protein CASSISQGAQSPLHF.

The V call is TRBV5-1, the J call TRBJ2-2, with D unclear. The CDR3 consists of 14 residues. Trimming pared 0 bases from V and 6 bases from J, leaving 9 bases between. CDR1 and CDR2 from the germline V gene are SGHRS and YFSETQ. CDR3 nucleotide sequence: TGCGCCAGCAGCTTGGAAGCATTCGCCGGGGAGCTGTTTTTT. Its translation: CASSLEAFAGELFF.

This clonotype has a count of ten or more. CDR3 sequence: CASSLGDYEQYF. The CDR3 DNA reads TGTGCCAGCAGTTTGGGAGACTACGAGCAGTACTTC. This chain joins TRBV28 and TRBJ2-7; D might be TRBD2 (5 bases). The germline V gene encodes CDR1 MDHEN and CDR2 SYDVKM. V was trimmed by 3 bases and J by 3 bases, leaving 6 bases between them. The CDR3 sequence is 12 residues long. The whole variable domain, remainder taken from reference TRBV28 and TRBJ2-7, is DVKVTQSSRYLVKRTGEKVFLECVQDMDHENMFWYRQDPGLGLRLIYFSYDVKMKEKGDIPEGYSVSREKKERFSLILESASTNQTSMYLCASSLGDYEQYFGPGTRLTVT.

This clonotype was counted at least ten times. The V and J genes are TRBV28 and TRBJ2-2; TRBD2 agrees at 13 bases. V gave up 5 bases and J gave up 14 bases; unmatched junction bases: 11. The CDR3 totals 15 residues. Germline V CDR1 and CDR2: MDHEN, SYDVKM. The CDR3 protein is CASSPGLAGPSALFF. The CDR3 DNA is TGTGCCAGCAGTCCGGGACTAGCGGGGCCCTCGGCCCTGTTTTTT.

This clonotype was picked up many times. The chain couples TRBV20-1 to TRBJ2-4, with D possibly TRBD2 on 7 matching bases. The V end was cut by 5 bases, the J end by 0 bases, with 11 bases between. The germline V gene has CDR1 DFQATT and CDR2 SNEGSKA (reference sequence). The CDR3 spans 14 residues. This CDR3 reads CSALGGAAKNIQYF. CDR3 DNA sequence: TGCAGTGCTCTAGGGGGGGCAGCCAAAAACATTCAGTACTTC.

This clonotype was observed many times. The chain employs TRBV28 and TRBJ1-2; the D gene is possibly TRBD1 (6 bases). The V and J ends lost 3 bases and 7 bases respectively, with 24 bases between them. Germline assignment: CDR1 MDHEN and CDR2 SYDVKM. This CDR3 region has 17 residues. Written as DNA, the CDR3 is TGTGCCAGCAGTTTTGTGGGGGCCGGGGAGCAACTATCTGGCTACACCTTC. This gives the protein CASSFVGAGEQLSGYTF.

This clonotype was found many times. V is TRBV6-1 and J is TRBJ2-1; 9 bases align to TRBD1. Losses at the gene ends were 6 bases for V and 0 bases for J; bases not matched to a gene: 6. CDR1 is MNHNS and CDR2 is SASEGT in the germline V gene. The CDR3 loop spans 16 amino acids. The CDR3 sequence is CASRRDRASSYNEQFF. CDR3 DNA: TGTGCCAGCAGGAGGGACAGGGCAAGCTCCTACAATGAGCAGTTCTTC.

This clonotype has at least ten counts. V is TRBV7-2 and J is TRBJ2-3; possibly TRBD1 for D (7 bases). CDR3 length equals 15 residues. Trimming took off 5 bases at V and 1 base at J, with 13 bases between the two ends. The germline V gene has CDR1 SGHTA and CDR2 FQGNSA. CDR3 in DNA: TGTGCCAGCAGCCTCAGGGGGGTCGGCACAGATACGCAGTATTTT. It yields the protein CASSLRGVGTDTQYF.